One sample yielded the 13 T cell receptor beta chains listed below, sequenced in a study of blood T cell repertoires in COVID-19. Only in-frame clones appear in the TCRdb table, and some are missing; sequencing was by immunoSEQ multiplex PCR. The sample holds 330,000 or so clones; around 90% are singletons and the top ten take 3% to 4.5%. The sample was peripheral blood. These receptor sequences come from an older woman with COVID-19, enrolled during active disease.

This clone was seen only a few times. CDR3 region: CASSLGLDNQPQHF. CDR3 DNA: TGTGCCAGCAGTTTAGGACTGGACAATCAGCCCCAGCATTTT. The chain recombines TRBV28 with TRBJ1-5; D not certain. Germline CDR1 and CDR2: MDHEN and SYDVKM. V was shortened by 2 bases and J by 3 bases, with 8 bases between the two germline ends. This CDR3 has 14 amino acids.

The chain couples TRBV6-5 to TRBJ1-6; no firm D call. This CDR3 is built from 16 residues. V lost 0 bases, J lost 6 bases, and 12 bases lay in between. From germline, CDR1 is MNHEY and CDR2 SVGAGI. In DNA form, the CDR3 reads TGTGCCAGCAGTTACTCAATTCGGGTTACTAATTCACCCCTCCACTTT. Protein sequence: CASSYSIRVTNSPLHF.

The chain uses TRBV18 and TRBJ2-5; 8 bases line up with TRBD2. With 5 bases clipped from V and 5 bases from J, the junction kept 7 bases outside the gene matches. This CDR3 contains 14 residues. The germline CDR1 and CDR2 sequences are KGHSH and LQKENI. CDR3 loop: CASSDPGLGETQYF. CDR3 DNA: TGTGCCAGCTCAGATCCGGGACTAGGGGAGACCCAGTACTTC.

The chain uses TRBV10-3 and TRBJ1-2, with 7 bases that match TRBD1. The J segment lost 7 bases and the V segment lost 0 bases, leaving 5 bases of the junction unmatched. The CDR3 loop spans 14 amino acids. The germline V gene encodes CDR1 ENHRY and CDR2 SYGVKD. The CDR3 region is CAISESGTATGYTF. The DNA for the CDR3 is TGTGCCATCAGTGAGTCCGGGACAGCGACTGGCTACACCTTC.

CDR3 DNA sequence: TGTGCCAGTAGTCCGAGGGGACAGGGCCTTATAGAGCAGTTCTTC. Encoded protein: CASSPRGQGLIEQFF. This chain links TRBV19 with TRBJ2-1; 9 bases fit TRBD1. V dropped 5 bases and J dropped 10; count of bases not matched to a gene: 12. This CDR3 contains 15 residues. Germline V gene sequence: CDR1 LNHDA, CDR2 SQIVND (reference sequence).

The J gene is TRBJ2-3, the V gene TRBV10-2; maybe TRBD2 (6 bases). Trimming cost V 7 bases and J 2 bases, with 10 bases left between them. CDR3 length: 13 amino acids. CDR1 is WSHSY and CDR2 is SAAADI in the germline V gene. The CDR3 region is CASKAGSTDTQYF. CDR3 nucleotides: TGCGCCAGCAAAGCGGGTTCCACAGATACGCAGTATTTT.

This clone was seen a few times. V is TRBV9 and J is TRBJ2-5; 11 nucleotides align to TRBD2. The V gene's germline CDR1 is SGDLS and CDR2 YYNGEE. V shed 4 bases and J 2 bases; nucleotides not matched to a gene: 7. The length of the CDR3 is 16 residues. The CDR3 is CASSPPGLAAQETQYF. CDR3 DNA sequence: TGTGCCAGCAGCCCACCGGGACTAGCGGCACAAGAGACCCAGTACTTC.

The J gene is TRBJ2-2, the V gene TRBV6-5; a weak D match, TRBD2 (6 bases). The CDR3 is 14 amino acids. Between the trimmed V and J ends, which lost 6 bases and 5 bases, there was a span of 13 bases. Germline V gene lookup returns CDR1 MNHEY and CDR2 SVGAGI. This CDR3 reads CASSRLVVTGELFF. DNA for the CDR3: TGTGCCAGCAGCCGACTAGTTGTTACCGGGGAGCTGTTTTTT.

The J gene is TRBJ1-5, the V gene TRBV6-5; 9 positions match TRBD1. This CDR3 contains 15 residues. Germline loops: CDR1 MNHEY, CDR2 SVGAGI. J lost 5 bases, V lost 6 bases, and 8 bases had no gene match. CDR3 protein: CASRPGQGRHQPQHF. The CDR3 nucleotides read TGTGCCAGCAGGCCGGGACAGGGTCGGCATCAGCCCCAGCATTTT.

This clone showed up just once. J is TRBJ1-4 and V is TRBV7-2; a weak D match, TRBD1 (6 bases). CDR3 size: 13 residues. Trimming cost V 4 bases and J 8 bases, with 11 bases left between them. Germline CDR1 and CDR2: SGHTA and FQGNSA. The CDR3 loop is CASSSTGGEKLFF. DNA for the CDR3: TGTGCCAGCAGCTCGACAGGTGGGGAAAAACTGTTTTTT.

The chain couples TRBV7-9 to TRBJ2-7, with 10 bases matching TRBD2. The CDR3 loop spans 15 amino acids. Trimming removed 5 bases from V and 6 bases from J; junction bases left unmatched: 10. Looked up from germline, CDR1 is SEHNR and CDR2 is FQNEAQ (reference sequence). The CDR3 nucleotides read TGTGCCAGCAGCCTCCGGCTAGCGGGGGTAATCGAGCAGTACTTC. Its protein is CASSLRLAGVIEQYF.

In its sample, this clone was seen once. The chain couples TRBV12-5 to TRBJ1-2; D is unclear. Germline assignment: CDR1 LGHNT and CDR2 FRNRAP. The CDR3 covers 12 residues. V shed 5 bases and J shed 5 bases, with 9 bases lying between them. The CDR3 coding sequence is TGTGCTAGTGGTCCGAGTGTTTATGGCTACACCTTC. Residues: CASGPSVYGYTF.

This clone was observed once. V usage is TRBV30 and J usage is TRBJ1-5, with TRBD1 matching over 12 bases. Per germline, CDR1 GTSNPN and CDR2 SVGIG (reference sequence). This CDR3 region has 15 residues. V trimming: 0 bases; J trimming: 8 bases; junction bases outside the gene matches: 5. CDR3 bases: TGTGCCTGGAGTGTGAGGGACAGGGGGCTCAAGCCCCAGCATTTT. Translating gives CAWSVRDRGLKPQHF.